One sample yielded the 27 T cell receptor beta chains listed below, sequenced in a study of T cell repertoires in cytomegalovirus infection. Their antigen targets remain unknown. TCRdb passed the reads through MiXCR, listing each CDR3 protein once. The table records approximately 1,000,000 distinct CDR3 sequences, 30% to 40% of them present only once. The source material was cultured CD8+ T cells from PBMCs, sampled from culture after CMV antigen stimulation. These receptors all stem from a human donor in good health (CMV status not recorded). Some clones in this sample may be carry-over from other donors' samples.

The chain joins TRBV6-5 to TRBJ2-1; TRBD2 aligns across 8 bases. This CDR3 comprises 16 residues. V was pared by 2 bases and J by 4 bases, with 7 bases of the junction left unmatched. CDR1 is MNHEY, CDR2 SVGAGI, per germline. The CDR3 sequence is CASSYGKSGGYNEQFF. Here the CDR3 DNA reads TGTGCCAGCAGTTACGGGAAAAGCGGGGGTTACAATGAGCAGTTCTTC.

This clonotype has only a few counts. The chain links TRBV7-3 to TRBJ2-2, with D possibly being TRBD1 or TRBD2 (5 bases each). The V end was cut by 4 bases, the J end by 8 bases, with 14 bases between. The CDR3 runs 14 residues. CDR1 is SGHTA, CDR2 FQGTGA, per germline. The DNA of the CDR3 is TGTGCCAGCAGCTGGGACCCCCCCGCGGGGGAGCTGTTTTTT. Amino acid sequence: CASSWDPPAGELFF.

This clonotype was seen a few times. This sequence joins TRBV7-6 and TRBJ1-5; no reliable D call. The length of the CDR3 is 15 residues. Trimming removed 0 bases at V and 2 bases at J, with 8 bases between. Germline V gene lookup returns CDR1 SGHVS and CDR2 FNYEAQ. CDR3 coding DNA: TGTGCCAGCAGCTTAGCGGGTAGGCGCAATCAGCCCCAGCATTTT. Residues: CASSLAGRRNQPQHF.

The rearrangement links TRBV7-6 to TRBJ1-6, with D possibly being TRBD1 (5 bases). The CDR3 is 15 residues long. The V gene's germline CDR1 is SGHVS and CDR2 FNYEAQ. V lost 1 base to trimming and J lost 7 bases, with 11 bases between them. CDR3 in DNA: TGTGCCAGCAGCTTAGTGCAGGGTGGCAATTCACCCCTCCACTTT. The encoded protein is CASSLVQGGNSPLHF.

This clonotype was counted a few times. The chain uses TRBV11-2 and TRBJ2-5; the D is unclear. The CDR3 is 14 residues long. Germline V gene data show CDR1 as SGHAT and CDR2 as FQNNGV. Trimming removed 5 bases at V and 2 bases at J, with 12 bases between. In DNA form, the CDR3 reads TGTGCCAGCAGCCTCTGGGTCAGACAAGAGACCCAGTACTTC. It yields the protein CASSLWVRQETQYF.

The chain has TRBV7-6 and TRBJ1-5; D remains unclear. The germline CDR1 and CDR2 sequences are SGHVS and FNYEAQ. The CDR3 totals 19 residues. V was clipped by 5 bases and J by 4 bases, with 27 bases between them. In nucleotides, the CDR3 is TGTGCCAGCAGCCCCGAACCCCCCAGCAGGTCACGGTCTAATCAGCCCCAGCATTTT. It yields the protein CASSPEPPSRSRSNQPQHF.

This clonotype has just a few counts. The CDR3 here is CASRGGRGNEKLFF. CDR3 in DNA: TGTGCCAGCAGAGGGGGAAGAGGAAATGAAAAACTGTTTTTT. V and J are TRBV7-2 and TRBJ1-4, with D possibly TRBD1 on 6 matching bases. The CDR3 covers 14 residues. From germline, CDR1 is SGHTA and CDR2 FQGNSA. V lost 6 bases, J lost 5 bases, and 13 bases lay in between.

The chain uses TRBV20-1 and TRBJ1-6; possible D gene TRBD1, 6 bases. This CDR3 comprises 15 residues. Trimming cost V 2 bases and J 4 bases, with 12 bases left between them. Germline V CDR1 and CDR2: DFQATT, SNEGSKA (reference sequence). CDR3 sequence reads: CSARPTGQYNSPLHF. DNA for the CDR3: TGCAGTGCTAGACCGACGGGACAATATAATTCACCCCTCCACTTT.

The rearrangement joins TRBV6-2 or TRBV6-3 to TRBJ2-3, with D perhaps TRBD1 or TRBD2 (5 bases each). Trimming removed 6 bases at V and 1 base at J, with 17 bases between. Germline V gene sequence: CDR1 MNHEY, CDR2 SVGEGT. The CDR3 totals 16 residues. The CDR3: CASSWDPVEGTDTQYF. In DNA form, the CDR3 reads TGTGCCAGCAGCTGGGACCCGGTGGAGGGCACAGATACGCAGTATTTT.

A few counts support this clonotype. V is TRBV7-3 and J is TRBJ2-7; D not resolved. The CDR3 length is 14 residues. V lost 1 base and J 0 bases, leaving 7 bases between the germline ends. Germline assignment: CDR1 SGHTA and CDR2 FQGTGA. The CDR3 is CASSLNVCSYEQYV. The CDR3 bases are TGTGCCAGCAGCTTAAATGTGTGCTCCTACGAGCAGTACGTC.

This clonotype was picked up a small number of times. The genes are TRBV4-1 and TRBJ1-1; 8 nucleotides match TRBD1. V lost 7 bases and J lost 0; bases outside the gene matches: 13. Germline CDR1 MGHRA, CDR2 YSYEKL. CDR3 size: 17 residues. The CDR3: CASKSSGQEKLNTEAFF. In DNA form, the CDR3 reads TGCGCCAGCAAATCTTCGGGACAGGAGAAGCTGAACACTGAAGCTTTCTTT.

This clonotype was recorded many times. The chain joins TRBV12-3 or TRBV12-4 to TRBJ1-2, with TRBD1 matching over 7 bases. The CDR3 loop spans 14 amino acids. The V segment lost 5 bases and the J segment 7 bases; nucleotides outside the gene matches: 10. This chain's CDR3 is CASSGKTGRVGYTF. The CDR3 region has the DNA TGTGCCAGCAGTGGGAAGACAGGGCGGGTTGGCTACACCTTC.

The chain joins TRBV7-8 to TRBJ2-6; D ambiguous. Per germline, CDR1 SGHVS and CDR2 FQNEAQ. V dropped 1 base and J dropped 4 bases, with 8 bases sitting between them. CDR3 length: 15 residues. Here the CDR3 reads CASSLGVTGANVLTF. DNA for the CDR3: TGTGCCAGCAGCTTAGGCGTGACAGGGGCCAACGTCCTGACTTTC.

This clonotype was counted a few times. The chain couples TRBV7-2 to TRBJ2-1; 16 nucleotides line up with TRBD2. CDR1 is SGHTA and CDR2 is FQGNSA in the germline V gene. With V trimmed by 4 bases and J by 1 base, 7 bases remained unmatched. The length of the CDR3 is 19 residues. The CDR3 is CASSSLGLAGGKSYNEQFF. DNA of the CDR3: TGTGCCAGCAGCTCCCTGGGACTAGCGGGGGGGAAATCCTACAATGAGCAGTTCTTC.

This clonotype came up a few times. The V gene is TRBV7-9, the J gene TRBJ2-5; the D gene is possibly TRBD2 (5 bases). The CDR3 covers 14 residues. Germline V gives CDR1 SEHNR, CDR2 FQNEAQ (reference sequence). V was clipped by 4 bases and J by 0 bases, with 9 bases between them. The CDR3 DNA is TGTGCCAGCAGCTGGAGGCAGAACCAAGAGACCCAGTACTTC. It specifies CASSWRQNQETQYF.

In its sample, this clonotype was seen many times. This chain connects TRBV28 to TRBJ1-2; D is perhaps TRBD1 (5 bases). CDR3 length: 13 residues. CDR1 MDHEN and CDR2 SYDVKM come from the germline V gene. Trimming left V 10 bases short and J 9 bases short, with 21 bases between. Written as DNA, the CDR3 is TGTGCCACAAGGGGACCACTAGGCATTAGCTACACCTTC. Translated: CATRGPLGISYTF.

The chain couples TRBV7-9 to TRBJ2-7; D unclear. The V end was cut by 5 bases, the J end by 1 base, with 9 bases between. Per the germline V gene, CDR1 is SEHNR and CDR2 is FQNEAQ (reference sequence). The CDR3 is 13 residues long. CDR3: CASSRMGSYEQYF. CDR3 sequence (DNA): TGTGCCAGCAGCCGAATGGGATCCTACGAGCAGTACTTC.

This clonotype was seen many times. This chain connects TRBV7-6 to TRBJ2-7, with 9 bases lining up with TRBD2. Germline CDR1 SGHVS, CDR2 FNYEAQ. This CDR3 region has 14 residues. The junction had 6 bases not matched to a gene; V was cut back by 6 bases and J by 3 bases. The CDR3 protein is CASSPSGGLYEQYF. The DNA of the CDR3 is TGTGCCAGCAGTCCCAGCGGGGGGCTCTACGAGCAGTACTTC.

This clonotype was recorded a few times. V and J are TRBV27 and TRBJ1-6, with 9 bases matching TRBD1. There are 14 residues in the CDR3. Germline-derived CDR1 and CDR2 are MNHEY and SMNVEV (reference sequence). V gave up 4 bases and J gave up 8 bases; unmatched junction bases: 3. Written as DNA, the CDR3 is TGTGCCAGCAGTTATTGGACAGGGGATTCACCCCTCCACTTT. Protein product: CASSYWTGDSPLHF.

This clonotype was seen only a few times. The J gene is TRBJ2-5, the V gene TRBV20-1; tentatively, D is TRBD1 (5 bases). Germline lookup yields CDR1 DFQATT and CDR2 SNEGSKA (reference sequence). CDR3 length equals 14 residues. Deletions cut 3 bases from V and 1 base from J, with 12 bases between. The CDR3 DNA is TGCAGTGCTAGGGACACGTACTTCCAAGAGACCCAGTACTTC. Translation gives CSARDTYFQETQYF.

The chain recombines TRBV6-1 with TRBJ1-2; D is unresolved. Germline-derived CDR1 and CDR2 are MNHNS and SASEGT. This CDR3 is 17 amino acids long. With 10 bases removed from V and 5 bases from J, the gap between germline ends came to 29 bases. The DNA for the CDR3 is TGTGCCACCTTCGATTCGGGAGGTCTAGGCCCCCTATATGGCTACACCTTC. As protein: CATFDSGGLGPLYGYTF.

The table lists this clonotype with many counts. The chain joins TRBV6-1 to TRBJ1-2; 11 bases map to TRBD1. CDR3 size: 16 residues. Germline loops: CDR1 MNHNS, CDR2 SASEGT. V was pared by 2 bases and J by 7 bases, with 9 bases of the junction left unmatched. CDR3 sequence (DNA): TGTGCCAGCAGTGAAAGCCCAGGGACAGGGGGTGTTGGCTACACCTTC. This gives the protein CASSESPGTGGVGYTF.

This clonotype has only a few counts. The chain employs TRBV6-6 and TRBJ2-1; 13 bases are shared with TRBD2. The CDR3 length is 14 residues. CDR1 MNHNY and CDR2 SVGAGI come from the germline V gene (reference sequence). The junction had 3 bases not matched to a gene; V was cut back by 6 bases and J by 7 bases. CDR3 protein: CASSGLAGVNEQFF. CDR3 DNA: TGTGCCAGCAGCGGACTAGCGGGGGTTAATGAGCAGTTCTTC.

This clonotype was detected only once. The chain recombines TRBV9 with TRBJ1-2; D not certain. Germline values: CDR1 SGDLS, CDR2 YYNGEE. V lost 2 bases to trimming and J lost 6 bases, with 8 bases between them. The CDR3 is 12 residues long. The CDR3 loop is CASSVMGDGYTF. The CDR3 DNA follows: TGTGCCAGCAGCGTGATGGGAGATGGCTACACCTTC.

The J gene is TRBJ1-1, the V gene TRBV6-6; D is unclear. There are 10 residues in the CDR3. Trimming pared 7 bases from V and 8 bases from J, leaving 8 bases between. Germline V gives CDR1 MNHNY, CDR2 SVGAGI (reference sequence). As DNA, the CDR3 is TGTGCCAGCATCGGGGAAGAAGCTTTCTTT. Its translation is CASIGEEAFF.

This clonotype showed up just a few times. V and J are TRBV4-1 and TRBJ2-7; either TRBD1 or TRBD2 may fit D (7 bases each). In germline, CDR1 is MGHRA, CDR2 YSYEKL. Trimming took off 0 bases at V and 0 bases at J, with 12 bases between the two ends. The CDR3 covers 16 residues. The CDR3 spells CASSQEGEGASYEQYF. In DNA form, the CDR3 reads TGCGCCAGCAGCCAAGAAGGGGAGGGGGCCTCCTACGAGCAGTACTTC.

The chain joins TRBV23-1 to TRBJ1-1, with no clear D. Being an ORF, TRBV23-1 has a function that is uncertain. Trimming left V 2 bases short and J 3 bases short, with 16 bases between. The CDR3 extends over 16 amino acids. CDR3: CASSQTGETAHTEAFF. The CDR3 DNA sequence: TGCGCCAGCAGTCAAACGGGCGAGACTGCCCACACTGAAGCTTTCTTT.